This paragraph covers one TCR beta chain sequence. Antigen: not known. The sample comes from a study of cytomegalovirus exposure and HLA in healthy donors. On the study more broadly: It was reported in a later analysis that the same platform had been used for the 120 or so validation repertoires as for the approximately 700 first-cohort repertoires. Study-wide points: Whilst most TCR sequences proved rare, a subset of public TCRs occurred across many donors. The investigators catalogued some 160 TCR beta chains as cytomegalovirus-associated.

It was the approximately 120-subject validation cohort, separate from the roughly 700-subject first cohort, to which the donors belonged. Profiling relied on immunoSEQ multiplex PCR, and the TCRdb table lists in-frame clones only, not all of them. The sample gives about 360,000 clones, roughly 88% of which show up once; roughly 0.82% is in the top ten. What was sequenced was PBMCs. This sequence originates from a woman aged 18-30 years in good health and CMV-seronegative.

CDR3 sequence: CSVDGQLNTEAFF. In DNA, the CDR3 is TGCAGCGTTGATGGGCAGTTGAACACTGAAGCTTTCTTT. The chain combines TRBV29-1 with TRBJ1-1; D is unresolved. The CDR3 length is 13 residues. V shed 3 bases and J shed 0 bases, with 8 bases lying between them. The germline V gene has CDR1 SQVTM and CDR2 ANQGSEA.